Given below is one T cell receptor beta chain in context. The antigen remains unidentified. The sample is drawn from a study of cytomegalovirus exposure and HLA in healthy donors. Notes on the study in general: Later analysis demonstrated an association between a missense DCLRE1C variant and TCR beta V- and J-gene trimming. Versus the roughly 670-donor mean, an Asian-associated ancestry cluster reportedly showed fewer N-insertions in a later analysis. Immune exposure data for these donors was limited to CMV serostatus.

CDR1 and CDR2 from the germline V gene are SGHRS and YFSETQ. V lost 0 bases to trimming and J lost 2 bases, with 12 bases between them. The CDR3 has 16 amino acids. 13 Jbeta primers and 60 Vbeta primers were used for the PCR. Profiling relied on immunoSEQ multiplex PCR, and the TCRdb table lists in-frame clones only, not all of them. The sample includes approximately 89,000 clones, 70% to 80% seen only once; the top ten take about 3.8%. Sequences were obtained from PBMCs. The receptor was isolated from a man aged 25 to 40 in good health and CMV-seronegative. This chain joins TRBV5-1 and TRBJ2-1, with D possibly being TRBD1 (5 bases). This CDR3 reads CASSLAGQGTYNEQFF. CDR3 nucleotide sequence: TGCGCCAGCAGCTTGGCAGGGCAGGGCACCTACAATGAGCAGTTCTTC.